Following are 13 T cell receptor beta chains from one sample sequenced in a study of cytomegalovirus exposure and HLA in healthy donors. The PCR was carried out with 60 Vbeta primers and 13 Jbeta primers. TCRdb's copy holds only in-frame clones and misses some; the assay was immunoSEQ multiplex PCR. Seen here are 100,000 to 150,000 clones, 60% to 80% observed once, and the top ten hold 1.3% to 1.5%. The material sequenced was PBMCs. These receptor sequences come from a female donor in good health and CMV-seronegative.

The chain links TRBV11-2 to TRBJ2-5; 9 bases are a match to TRBD1. V lost 4 bases and J lost 5; bases outside the gene matches: 5. This CDR3 comprises 14 residues. Germline assignment: CDR1 SGHAT and CDR2 FQNNGV. The CDR3 DNA is TGTGCCAGCAGCTCGGACAGGGGAAGGGAGACCCAGTACTTC. Translated, it gives CASSSDRGRETQYF.

The rearrangement joins TRBV19 to TRBJ2-7; 8 bases line up with TRBD1. CDR3 length equals 13 residues. Germline-derived CDR1 and CDR2 are LNHDA and SQIVND (reference sequence). The J segment lost 6 bases and the V segment lost 5 bases, leaving 6 bases of the junction unmatched. CDR3 residues: CASSATGVGEQYF. In nucleotides, the CDR3 is TGTGCCAGTAGTGCGACAGGGGTGGGCGAGCAGTACTTC. The full variable domain, its missing parts supplied by reference TRBV19 and TRBJ2-7, is DGGITQSPKYLFRKEGQNVTLSCEQNLNHDAMYWYRQDPGQGLRLIYYSQIVNDFQKGDIAEGYSVSREKKESFPLTVTSAQKNPTAFYLCASSATGVGEQYFGPGTRLTVT.

This clone has just one count. V and J are TRBV7-2 and TRBJ2-7, with D unclear. V gave up 1 base and J gave up 3 bases, with 10 bases separating them. The CDR3 consists of 14 residues. The germline CDR1 and CDR2 sequences are SGHTA and FQGNSA. CDR3 bases: TGTGCCAGCAGCTTAGGACGCAGCGACTACGAGCAGTACTTC. Amino acid sequence: CASSLGRSDYEQYF.

The chain links TRBV30 to TRBJ2-1; D possibly corresponds to TRBD1 (5 bases). V was clipped by 7 bases and J by 4 bases, with 14 bases between them. This CDR3 contains 13 residues. Germline V gives CDR1 GTSNPN, CDR2 SVGIG (reference sequence). CDR3 protein: CALTQGGYNEQFF. The CDR3 DNA follows: TGTGCCTTGACTCAGGGCGGTTACAATGAGCAGTTCTTC. The full variable domain, rest sourced from reference TRBV30 and TRBJ2-1, is SQTIHQWPATLVQPVGSPLSLECTVEGTSNPNLYWYRQAAGRGLQLLFYSVGIGQISSEVPQNLSASRPQDRQFILSSKKLLLSDSGFYLCALTQGGYNEQFFGPGTRLTVL.

This clone was observed a few times. V usage is TRBV29-1 and J usage is TRBJ2-3; TRBD1 matches at 8 bases. With V trimmed by 6 bases and J by 0 bases, 8 bases remained unmatched. The CDR3 consists of 15 residues. Germline CDR1 and CDR2: SQVTM and ANQGSEA. The CDR3 sequence: CSVAGQVDSTDTQYF. CDR3 in DNA: TGCAGCGTCGCGGGACAGGTCGATAGCACAGATACGCAGTATTTT.

This chain links TRBV15 with TRBJ2-3; 9 nucleotides match TRBD1. The V segment lost 1 base and the J segment 5 bases; nucleotides outside the gene matches: 7. The CDR3 loop spans 16 amino acids. Germline-derived CDR1 and CDR2 are LNHNV and YYDKDF (reference sequence). The CDR3 bases are TGTGCCACCAGCAGAGGCGGGACAGGGAAGTTAGATACGCAGTATTTT. Translated, it gives CATSRGGTGKLDTQYF.

V gene TRBV7-8 combines with J gene TRBJ2-7; perhaps TRBD1 as D (5 bases). The CDR3 is made up of 18 amino acids. Germline CDR1 is SGHVS and CDR2 is FQNEAQ. Trimming shortened V by 1 base and J by 1 base, and 20 bases separated the two germline ends. DNA for the CDR3: TGTGCCAGCAGCTTAGAAGCAGGGTATACACCGTTTTCCTACGAGCAGTACTTC. This encodes CASSLEAGYTPFSYEQYF.

The chain is built from TRBV9 and TRBJ1-2, with a weak D call TRBD1 (5 bases). The germline V gene has CDR1 SGDLS and CDR2 YYNGEE. Trimming shortened V by 2 bases and J by 2 bases, and 10 bases separated the two germline ends. The length of the CDR3 is 14 residues. CDR3 protein: CASSVGGGNYGYTF. CDR3 nucleotide sequence: TGTGCCAGCAGCGTGGGGGGGGGAAACTATGGCTACACCTTC.

The V and J genes are TRBV19 and TRBJ2-2; 7 bases match TRBD1. Germline-derived CDR1 and CDR2 are LNHDA and SQIVND (reference sequence). V was pared by 6 bases and J by 3 bases, with 4 bases of the junction left unmatched. CDR3 size: 14 residues. This chain's CDR3 is CASSLQGYTGELFF. The CDR3 DNA is TGTGCCAGTAGCCTACAGGGGTACACCGGGGAGCTGTTTTTT.

The chain links TRBV5-8 to TRBJ1-1; D not resolved. Germline V gene lookup returns CDR1 SGHTS and CDR2 YDEGEE. V lost 1 base and J lost 1, with 11 bases in between. The length of the CDR3 is 15 residues. The CDR3 bases are TGTGCCAGCAGCTTGCTTTGGCGGGAGAACACTGAAGCTTTCTTT. This encodes CASSLLWRENTEAFF.

There are a few counts of this clone. The chain links TRBV7-2 to TRBJ1-2; D unclear. The V gene's germline CDR1 is SGHTA and CDR2 FQGNSA. Trimming left V 5 bases short and J 1 base short, with 5 bases between. The CDR3 runs to 12 residues. CDR3 residues: CASSPNNYGYTF. The CDR3 DNA sequence: TGTGCCAGCAGCCCTAATAACTATGGCTACACCTTC.

This chain joins TRBV11-2 and TRBJ2-1, with D maybe TRBD2 (6 bases). Germline V gene lookup returns CDR1 SGHAT and CDR2 FQNNGV. The CDR3 runs 15 residues. Between the trimmed V and J ends, which lost 1 base and 5 bases, there was a span of 12 bases. CDR3 protein: CASSLVPGVDNEQFF. CDR3 DNA: TGTGCCAGCAGCTTAGTTCCGGGAGTTGACAATGAGCAGTTCTTC.

The rearrangement joins TRBV9 to TRBJ2-5; D is possibly TRBD2 (6 bases). Per the germline V gene, CDR1 is SGDLS and CDR2 is YYNGEE. The CDR3 sequence is 13 residues long. Trimming took off 1 base at V and 4 bases at J, with 8 bases between the two ends. The CDR3 region is CASSVYGGETQYF. The DNA for the CDR3 is TGTGCCAGCAGCGTATACGGGGGAGAGACCCAGTACTTC.